This TCR beta chain stems from a study of monozygotic twins with inflammatory bowel disease. Each CDR3 protein gets one entry in TCRdb, which reprocessed the 5' RACE reads and gives no DNA. Here the sample table reports around 400,000 distinct CDR3 sequences. Overall study results and limits: Telling different T cell subtypes apart from each other was not possible.

A word on this clonotype: Its antigen is not identified.

The germline gives CDR1 SGHKS, CDR2 YYEKEE (reference sequence). The CDR3 runs 17 residues. V gene TRBV5-5 combines with J gene TRBJ2-3; TCRdb proposes TRBD2, but this gene call is untestable without DNA. Sequences were obtained from blood. This receptor was obtained from a human donor with ulcerative colitis or Crohn's disease, or a healthy co-twin of an affected twin (not recorded which). This chain's CDR3 is CASSLEKLAGVMDTQYF.